The 26 T cell receptor beta chains listed next were all sequenced from one sample in a study of blood T cells in healthy people across ages. A second PCR, run for about 7 to 11 cycles, used a sample-barcoded 5' primer plus a J-beta primer mix. MiXCR, run by TCRdb on the 5' RACE reads, gives a single entry per CDR3 protein. This sample has about a million distinct CDR3 sequences, with around 54% found just once. The sequenced sample was blood. These receptors were obtained from a woman in her sixties or seventies in good health.

The V call is TRBV12-3 or TRBV12-4, the J call TRBJ2-3; TRBD2 is a possible D gene (5 bases). Trimming removed 2 bases at V and 0 bases at J, with 9 bases between. There are 15 residues in the CDR3. CDR3 nucleotides: TGTGCCAGCAGTTTACTTAGCGCTAGCACAGATACGCAGTATTTT. Translation: CASSLLSASTDTQYF.

This clonotype has only a few counts. This rearrangement joins TRBV20-1 to TRBJ2-1; TRBD2 might be the D (6 bases). In germline, CDR1 is DFQATT, CDR2 SNEGSKA (reference sequence). The V end lost 6 bases, the J end lost 9 bases, and 12 bases lay between the germline ends. The CDR3 has 11 residues. The CDR3 here is CSAKTSFEQFF. For the CDR3, the DNA is TGCAGTGCCAAGACTAGTTTTGAGCAGTTCTTC.

In regard to this clonotype: Mismatch with germline at one junction end may stem from a read error. The CDR3 DNA reads as TGTGCCAGCAGGGGGACAGGGGAAGACACTAAAGCTTTCTTT. Protein: CASRGTGEDTKAFF. The J gene is TRBJ1-1, the V gene TRBV6-5; 10 bases line up with TRBD1. This CDR3 has 14 amino acids. Germline CDR1 and CDR2: MNHEY and SVGAGI.

The V and J genes are TRBV27 and TRBJ2-3, with 9 bases identical to TRBD1. There are 14 residues in the CDR3. V shed 6 bases, J shed 1 base, and the junction held 2 bases outside the gene matches. The germline CDR1 and CDR2 sequences are MNHEY and SMNVEV (reference sequence). The CDR3 DNA is TGTGCCAGCAGGTGGGACAGGGGCACAGATACGCAGTATTTT. Amino acid sequence: CASRWDRGTDTQYF.

V and J are TRBV6-5 and TRBJ2-3; perhaps TRBD2 as D (5 bases). The germline V gene has CDR1 MNHEY and CDR2 SVGAGI. V lost 8 bases and J 8 bases, leaving 14 bases between the germline ends. The CDR3 extends over 12 amino acids. The CDR3 nucleotides are TGTGCCAGCCGGGGAAACGAAGCTACGCAGTATTTT. It specifies CASRGNEATQYF.

The chain couples TRBV6-2 or TRBV6-3 to TRBJ2-1; D remains unclear. The CDR3 consists of 12 residues. The V and J ends lost 6 bases and 5 bases respectively, with 8 bases between them. Germline loops: CDR1 MNHEY, CDR2 SVGEGT. The CDR3 protein is CASSRAHNEQFF. CDR3 nucleotides: TGTGCCAGCAGCCGGGCCCACAATGAGCAGTTCTTC.

The CDR3 reads CSAPNARQASSTDTQYF. The CDR3 nucleotides read TGCAGTGCTCCCAACGCCCGACAGGCCAGTAGCACAGATACGCAGTATTTT. The chain has TRBV20-1 and TRBJ2-3, with D possibly being TRBD1 (6 bases). The CDR3 runs to 17 residues. V lost 5 bases and J 0 bases, leaving 21 bases between the germline ends. Germline V gives CDR1 DFQATT, CDR2 SNEGSKA (reference sequence).

The chain carries TRBV20-1 and TRBJ2-6; 9 bases agree with TRBD1. This CDR3 has 15 residues. The V segment lost 1 base and the J segment 2 bases; nucleotides outside the gene matches: 0. Germline loops: CDR1 DFQATT, CDR2 SNEGSKA (reference sequence). The CDR3 protein is CSARGTGAGANVLTF. CDR3 DNA sequence: TGCAGTGCTAGAGGGACAGGGGCTGGGGCCAACGTCCTGACTTTC.

This clonotype has only one observation. At one of its ends the junction is not consistent with the germline gene, which may arise from a read error. DNA of the CDR3: TGTGCCAGCAGCGTAGGTTCTAGTCCCTACGAGCAGTACTTC. Encoded protein: CASSVGSSPYEQYF. The J gene is TRBJ2-4, the V gene TRBV13; D call uncertain. The DNA end lines up better with TRBJ2-7; the J call may be wrong. The germline gives CDR1 PRHDT, CDR2 FYEKMQ (reference sequence). The CDR3 contains 14 residues.

V and J are TRBV12-3 or TRBV12-4 and TRBJ2-5, with D unresolved. Gene TRBJ2-7 matches the end of the DNA better, so the J call may be wrong. CDR3 size: 12 residues. The DNA of the CDR3 is TGTGCCAGCAGTTTATTAGGGCCCGAGCAGTACTTC. This encodes CASSLLGPEQYF.

In this sample, this clonotype turned up a few times. The chain joins TRBV10-3 to TRBJ2-3, with 8 bases matching TRBD1. The germline V gene has CDR1 ENHRY and CDR2 SYGVKD. The J segment lost 1 base and the V segment lost 2 bases, leaving 5 bases of the junction unmatched. The CDR3 covers 16 residues. DNA of the CDR3: TGTGCCATCAGTGAGCAGGGGGCGAGAGGCACAGATACGCAGTATTTT. Translation: CAISEQGARGTDTQYF.

This clonotype came up a few times. This chain uses TRBV28 with TRBJ2-7; the match to TRBD2 covers 13 bases. This CDR3 spans 16 amino acids. Germline CDR1 MDHEN, CDR2 SYDVKM. Trimming at V came to 3 bases and at J to 5 bases, leaving 7 bases not matched to a gene. CDR3 nucleotide sequence: TGTGCCAGCAGTTTCGGGACTAGCGGGATTGGGGACGAGCAGTACTTC. Amino acids: CASSFGTSGIGDEQYF.

The chain employs TRBV24-1 and TRBJ2-1, with D unresolved. CDR1 is KGHDR and CDR2 is SFDVKD in the germline V gene. This CDR3 region has 14 residues. V dropped 3 bases and J dropped 4 bases, with 9 bases sitting between them. The CDR3: CATSDPARYNEQFF. The CDR3 DNA follows: TGTGCCACCAGTGATCCGGCAAGATACAATGAGCAGTTCTTC.

CDR3 amino acids: CASSLGTRKFTDTQYF. The CDR3 DNA is TGTGCCAGCAGTTTAGGCACACGAAAGTTCACAGATACGCAGTATTTT. The chain joins TRBV28 to TRBJ2-3; D remains unclear. The CDR3 is 16 amino acids. Germline V gene data show CDR1 as MDHEN and CDR2 as SYDVKM. V dropped 2 bases and J dropped 2 bases, with 14 bases sitting between them.

This clonotype appeared a few times. The gene calls are TRBV7-2 and TRBJ2-3, with TRBD1 identical over 8 bases. Germline loops: CDR1 SGHTA, CDR2 FQGNSA. The CDR3 spans 17 residues. J was trimmed by 4 bases and V by 5 bases; bases with no gene match: 14. The CDR3 DNA is TGTGCCAGCAGCCCCCGGACAGGGTGGGAGGTGGCAGATACGCAGTATTTT. Amino acid sequence: CASSPRTGWEVADTQYF.

There are a few counts of this clonotype. V and J are TRBV7-2 and TRBJ2-1; the match to TRBD2 covers 14 bases. The CDR3 is 16 amino acids. V dropped 5 bases and J dropped 7; count of bases not matched to a gene: 7. The germline gives CDR1 SGHTA, CDR2 FQGNSA. The CDR3 region has the DNA TGTGCCAGCAGCGCACCGGGACTAGCGGGAGTAAATGAGCAGTTCTTC. It encodes CASSAPGLAGVNEQFF.

V usage is TRBV12-3 or TRBV12-4 and J usage is TRBJ2-5; 9 positions match TRBD2. Trimming cost V 3 bases and J 11 bases; bases outside gene matches: 7. This CDR3 comprises 13 residues. CDR3 DNA sequence: TGTGCCAGCAGTTTTTTGCGGGAGGGGGTGCAGTACTTC. As protein: CASSFLREGVQYF.

This clonotype has just a few counts. The J gene is TRBJ2-2, the V gene TRBV6-1, with TRBD1 identical over 8 bases. This CDR3 comprises 13 residues. V dropped 8 bases and J dropped 1; count of bases not matched to a gene: 0. Germline lookup yields CDR1 MNHNS and CDR2 SASEGT. CDR3 region: CASGQGNTGELFF. In DNA, the CDR3 is TGTGCCAGCGGACAGGGGAACACCGGGGAGCTGTTTTTT.

The V and J genes are TRBV29-1 and TRBJ2-5, with D tentatively TRBD1 (6 bases). V was pared by 7 bases and J by 1 base, with 13 bases between. The CDR3 length is 13 residues. The V gene's germline CDR1 is SQVTM and CDR2 ANQGSEA. DNA for the CDR3: TGCAGCGGCCGCCGGGACACCCAAGAGACCCAGTACTTC. Translated, it gives CSGRRDTQETQYF.

This clonotype was observed a few times. This chain connects TRBV5-1 to TRBJ2-7; 13 bases line up with TRBD2. Germline CDR1 is SGHRS and CDR2 is YFSETQ. Unmatched junction bases numbered 8, after V lost 0 bases and J lost 5 bases. The CDR3 is 17 amino acids. CDR3 sequence: CASSLGLAGGFGDEQYF. CDR3 DNA: TGCGCCAGCAGCTTGGGACTAGCGGGGGGCTTCGGCGACGAGCAGTACTTC.

This clonotype was recorded once. This chain links TRBV7-2 with TRBJ2-5, with D possibly matching TRBD1 (6 bases). The CDR3 spans 15 residues. Germline V gene lookup returns CDR1 SGHTA and CDR2 FQGNSA. Trimming took 2 bases from V and 0 from J, leaving 10 bases between them. The chain's CDR3 is CASSLNPGDQETQYF. CDR3 DNA sequence: TGTGCCAGCAGCTTAAATCCAGGGGACCAAGAGACCCAGTACTTC.

This clonotype was detected many times. The chain joins TRBV30 to TRBJ2-7, with TRBD1 as a possible D gene (5 bases). Looked up from germline, CDR1 is GTSNPN and CDR2 is SVGIG (reference sequence). This CDR3 contains 13 residues. With 2 bases removed from V and 0 bases from J, the gap between germline ends came to 8 bases. DNA for the CDR3: TGTGCCTGGAGTTCAGGGTCCTCCTACGAGCAGTACTTC. This sequence encodes CAWSSGSSYEQYF.

The table lists this clonotype with a few counts. This chain connects TRBV12-3 or TRBV12-4 to TRBJ2-7; a possible D gene is TRBD2 (6 bases). The CDR3 contains 14 residues. Trimming removed 2 bases at V and 5 bases at J, with 13 bases between. As DNA, the CDR3 is TGTGCCAGCAGTTTATCAGGAGGGCACCACGAGCAGTACTTC. The encoded protein is CASSLSGGHHEQYF.

The CDR3 bases are TGCGCCAGCAGCCCGTCCTGGGCCCGTAACGGGGAGCTGTTTTTT. Its protein is CASSPSWARNGELFF. This rearrangement joins TRBV5-1 to TRBJ2-2; D gene uncertain. Trimming removed 4 bases from V and 7 bases from J, with 17 bases in between. Germline CDR1 SGHRS, CDR2 YFSETQ. This CDR3 is built from 15 residues.

The chain joins TRBV27 to TRBJ2-1; D perhaps matches TRBD1 (6 bases). V was pared by 0 bases and J by 6 bases, with 6 bases between. The CDR3 is 13 amino acids. In germline, CDR1 is MNHEY, CDR2 SMNVEV (reference sequence). The DNA of the CDR3 is TGTGCCAGCAGTTTATCAGGGGGCAATGAGCAGTTCTTC. It translates to CASSLSGGNEQFF.

V is TRBV28 and J is TRBJ1-2; no reliable D call. CDR1 is MDHEN and CDR2 is SYDVKM in the germline V gene. V was pared by 6 bases and J by 4 bases, with 9 bases between. This CDR3 has 12 amino acids. CDR3 sequence (DNA): TGTGCCAGCAGGGATCATCGCTATGGCTACACCTTC. As protein: CASRDHRYGYTF.